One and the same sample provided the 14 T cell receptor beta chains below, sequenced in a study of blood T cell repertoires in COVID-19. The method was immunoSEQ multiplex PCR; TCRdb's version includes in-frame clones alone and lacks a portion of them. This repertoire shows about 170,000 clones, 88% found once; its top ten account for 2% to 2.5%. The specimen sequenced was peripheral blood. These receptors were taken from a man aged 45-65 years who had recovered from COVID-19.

The CDR3 sequence: CARDIAGDPYEQYF. The CDR3 region has the DNA TGTGCCAGGGATATAGCGGGGGATCCCTACGAGCAGTACTTC. The chain links TRBV21-1 to TRBJ2-7; TRBD2, as called in the table, went unchecked against the DNA. TRBV21-1 represents a pseudogene. The CDR3 consists of 14 residues.

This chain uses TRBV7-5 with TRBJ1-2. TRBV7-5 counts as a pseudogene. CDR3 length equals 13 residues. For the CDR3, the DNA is TGTGCCAGAAGCTTAAAGCGCAGAGGTCTCTACACCTTC. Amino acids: CARSLKRRGLYTF.

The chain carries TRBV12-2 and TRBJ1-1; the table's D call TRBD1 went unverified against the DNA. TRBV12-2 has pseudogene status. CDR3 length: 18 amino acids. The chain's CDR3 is CASRSSNTGKRVTTEAFF. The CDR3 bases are TGTGCAAGTCGCTCCTCTAATACAGGGAAACGGGTAACCACTGAAGCTTTCTTT.

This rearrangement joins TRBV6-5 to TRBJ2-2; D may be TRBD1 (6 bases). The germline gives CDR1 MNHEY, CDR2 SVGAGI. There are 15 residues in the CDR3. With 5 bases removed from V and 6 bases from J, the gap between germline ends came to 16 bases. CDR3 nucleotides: TGTGCCAGCAGTACTGCGACAGGAAGGTCCGGGGAGCTGTTTTTT. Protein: CASSTATGRSGELFF.

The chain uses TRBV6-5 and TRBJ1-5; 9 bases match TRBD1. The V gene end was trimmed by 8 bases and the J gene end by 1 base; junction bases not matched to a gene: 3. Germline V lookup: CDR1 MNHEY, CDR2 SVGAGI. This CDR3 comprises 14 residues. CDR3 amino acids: CASWTGVSNQPQHF. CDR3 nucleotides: TGTGCCAGCTGGACAGGGGTCAGCAATCAGCCCCAGCATTTT.

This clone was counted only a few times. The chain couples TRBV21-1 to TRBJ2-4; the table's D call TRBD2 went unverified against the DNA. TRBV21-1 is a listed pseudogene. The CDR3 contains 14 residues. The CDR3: CASSKAIRGWIQYF. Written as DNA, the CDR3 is TGTGCCAGCAGCAAAGCAATACGGGGGTGGATTCAGTACTTC.

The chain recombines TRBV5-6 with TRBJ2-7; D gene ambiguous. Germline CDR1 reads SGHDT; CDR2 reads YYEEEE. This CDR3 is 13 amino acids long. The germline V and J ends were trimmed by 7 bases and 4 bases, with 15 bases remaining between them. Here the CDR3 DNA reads TGTGCCAGCGCTCGAAGACCGGGTTACGAGCAGTACTTC. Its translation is CASARRPGYEQYF.

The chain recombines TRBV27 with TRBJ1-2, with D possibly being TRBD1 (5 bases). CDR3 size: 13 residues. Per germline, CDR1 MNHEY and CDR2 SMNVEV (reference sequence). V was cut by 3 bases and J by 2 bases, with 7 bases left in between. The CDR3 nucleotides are TGTGCCAGCAGTTTCGCAGGGAACTATGGCTACACCTTC. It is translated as CASSFAGNYGYTF.

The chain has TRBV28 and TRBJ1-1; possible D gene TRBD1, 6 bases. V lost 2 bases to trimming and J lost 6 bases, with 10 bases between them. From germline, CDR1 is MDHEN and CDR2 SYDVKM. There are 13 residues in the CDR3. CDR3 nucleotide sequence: TGTGCCAGCAGTTTAAGGGGGTGGGCTGAAGCTTTCTTT. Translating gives CASSLRGWAEAFF.

In DNA form, the CDR3 reads TGTGCCAGCTCACTCCGACTAGCGGGGGGACAAGAGACCCAGTACTTC. It specifies CASSLRLAGGQETQYF. This rearrangement joins TRBV18 to TRBJ2-5; 13 nucleotides match TRBD2. Germline values: CDR1 KGHSH, CDR2 LQKENI. The CDR3 loop spans 16 amino acids. V lost 4 bases and J lost 2; bases outside the gene matches: 4.

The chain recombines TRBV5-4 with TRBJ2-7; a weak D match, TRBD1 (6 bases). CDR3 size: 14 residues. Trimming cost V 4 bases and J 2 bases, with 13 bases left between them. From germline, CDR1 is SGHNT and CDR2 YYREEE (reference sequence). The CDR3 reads CASSPNRATYEQYF. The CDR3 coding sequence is TGTGCCAGCAGCCCAAACAGGGCAACCTACGAGCAGTACTTC.

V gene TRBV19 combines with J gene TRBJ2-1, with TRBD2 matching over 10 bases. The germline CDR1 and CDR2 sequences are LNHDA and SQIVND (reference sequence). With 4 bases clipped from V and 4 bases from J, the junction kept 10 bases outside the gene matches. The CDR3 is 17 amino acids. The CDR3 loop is CASSTSGLTSGYNEQFF. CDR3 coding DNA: TGTGCCAGTAGTACCTCAGGGTTGACTAGCGGGTACAATGAGCAGTTCTTC.

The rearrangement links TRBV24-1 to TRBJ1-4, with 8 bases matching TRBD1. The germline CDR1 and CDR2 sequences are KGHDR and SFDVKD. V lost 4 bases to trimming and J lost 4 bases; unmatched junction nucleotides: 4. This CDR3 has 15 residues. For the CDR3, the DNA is TGTGCCACCAGTGACCCGACAGGGGATAATGAAAAACTGTTTTTT. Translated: CATSDPTGDNEKLFF.

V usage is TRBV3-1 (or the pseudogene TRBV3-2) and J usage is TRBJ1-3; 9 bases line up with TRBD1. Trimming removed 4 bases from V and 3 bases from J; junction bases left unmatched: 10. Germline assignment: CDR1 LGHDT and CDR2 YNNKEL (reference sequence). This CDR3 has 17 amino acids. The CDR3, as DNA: TGTGCCAGCAGCCCTGGACAGGGGCCCTACTTTGGAAACACCATATATTTT. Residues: CASSPGQGPYFGNTIYF.